This T cell receptor (beta chain) was sequenced in a study of blood T cell repertoires in COVID-19. Turning to the study itself: The United States, Italy and Spain provided the acute and convalescent COVID-19 samples.

The germline gives CDR1 MNHEY, CDR2 SMNVEV (reference sequence). Trimming removed 10 bases from V and 6 bases from J, with 19 bases in between. The CDR3 consists of 15 residues. Assay: immunoSEQ multiplex PCR; the TCRdb copy retains only in-frame clones and omits some. The sample has 150,000 to 190,000 clones, 76% seen once. The gene calls are TRBV27 and TRBJ1-6, with D perhaps matching TRBD1 (6 bases). Sequenced sample: peripheral blood. The TCR was taken from a woman aged 80 or over with acute or convalescent COVID-19. The CDR3 sequence: CATSLGTTRNSPLHF. DNA of the CDR3: TGTGCCACCTCCCTAGGGACAACCCGTAATTCACCCCTCCACTTT.